The entry below gives a single T cell receptor (beta chain) sequence along with its context. The data stem from a study of OX40 agonist ivuxolimab in advanced cancers. This CDR3 is built from 16 residues. The V gene's germline CDR1 is SGHDT and CDR2 YYEEEE. V lost 0 bases and J lost 6, with 16 bases in between. The repertoire was sequenced with immunoSEQ multiplex PCR; TCRdb's copy has only in-frame clones and lacks some. The data show about 13,000 clones, with less than 90% seen just once and about 35% held by the top ten. The specimen was CD4+ or CD8+ T cells sorted from blood, collected in a trial of the OX40 agonist ivuxolimab. The chain is built from TRBV5-6 and TRBJ2-1; TRBD1 or TRBD2 may be the D gene (5 bases each). This TCR came from an adult with an advanced solid tumor such as melanoma, head and neck, liver or kidney cancer. The CDR3 DNA reads as TGTGCCAGCAGCTTGGGTCCGGACTTAGGGGCCAATGAGCAGTTCTTC. This codes for CASSLGPDLGANEQFF.